The sample holds a few counts of the clone carrying this T cell receptor (beta chain). The data stem from a study of Graves' ophthalmopathy and Graves' hyperthyroidism. RNA transcripts were the source from which TCR beta CDR3 regions were amplified. RT-PCR in the first round used HTBI primers; a second-round multiplex PCR followed. TCRdb processed the multiplex PCR reads anew with MiXCR; each CDR3 protein has one entry. The sample includes around 1,000,000 distinct CDR3 sequences, 35% to 45% of them seen just once. This CDR3 has 15 residues. With 2 bases clipped from V and 5 bases from J, the junction kept 9 bases outside the gene matches. The germline V gene has CDR1 SGHAT and CDR2 FQNNGV.

The specimen sequenced was peripheral blood or thyroid tissue (not recorded which). V is TRBV11-2 and J is TRBJ2-7; 7 bases line up with TRBD2. This clonotype originated in an adult man with Graves' hyperthyroidism. The CDR3 DNA reads TGTGCCAGCAGCTTACTCGAAGGGAGGGTGGACGAGCAGTACTTC. The encoded protein is CASSLLEGRVDEQYF.